This TCR beta chain was obtained from a study of blood T cell repertoires in COVID-19. Study-level background: The study drew acute and convalescent COVID-19 samples from the United States, Italy and Spain. PBMCs, B-cell-depleted T cells, or T cells provided the cDNA or gDNA that made up the material.

The CDR3 runs to 16 residues. Trimming took 3 bases from V and 5 from J; bases not matched to a gene: 7. Germline V gene sequence: CDR1 SGHAT, CDR2 FQNNGV. The data were produced by immunoSEQ multiplex PCR, yet TCRdb's version contains in-frame clones alone and is incomplete. Here the sample spans fewer than 250,000 clones, around 80% being singletons. The specimen was PBMCs or T cells enriched from blood (not recorded which). This TCR was recovered from a woman in her 50s with acute COVID-19. This chain uses TRBV11-2 with TRBJ2-5, with 12 nucleotides matching TRBD1. CDR3 sequence: CASSFHGTGGLETQYF. CDR3 DNA sequence: TGTGCCAGCAGCTTCCACGGGACAGGGGGCTTGGAGACCCAGTACTTC. The variable domain in full, with the rest retrieved from reference TRBV11-2 and TRBJ2-5, is EAGVAQSPRYKIIEKRQSVAFWCNPISGHATLYWYQQILGQGPKLLIQFQNNGVVDDSQLPKDRFSAERLKGVDSTLKIQPAKLEDSAVYLCASSFHGTGGLETQYFGPGTRLLVL.